The entry below gives a single TCR beta chain sequence along with its context. These data are taken from a study of cytomegalovirus exposure and HLA in healthy donors. Trimming left V 2 bases short and J 2 bases short, with 13 bases between. This CDR3 contains 15 residues. The V gene's germline CDR1 is SGHDT and CDR2 YYEEEE. The primer mix had 60 Vbeta and 13 Jbeta primers. Some clones are missing from TCRdb's copy, which holds only in-frame ones; the method was immunoSEQ multiplex PCR. The table lists some 190,000 clones, about four fifths of them singletons. The source of this sequence is a woman aged 25-40 years in good health and CMV-seropositive. Sequencing was performed on PBMCs. V gene TRBV5-6 combines with J gene TRBJ2-5, with a possible D match to TRBD2 (6 bases). The CDR3 region is CASSFLRGFQETQYF. CDR3 bases: TGTGCCAGCAGCTTCCTTCGGGGGTTTCAAGAGACCCAGTACTTC.